This entry describes one TCR beta chain. The antigen is not known. A much larger clone differs from this one at a single base, so this may be a read error. RNA transcripts provided the source from which TCR beta CDR3 regions were amplified. The study used the HTBI primer set for a first-round RT-PCR of the TCR CDR3. TCRdb recomputed calls from the multiplex PCR reads with MiXCR, one row per CDR3 protein. The data contain under 300,000 distinct CDR3 sequences, about 13% of them seen just once; the ten biggest clones take up 7% to 9.5%. After removal of 4 bases from V and 7 bases from J, the junction contained 18 bases not matched to a gene. Germline lookup yields CDR1 MGHRA and CDR2 YSYEKL. The CDR3 is 18 residues long. Used for diagnoses were clinical symptoms, serum thyroxine and TRAb, thyroid ultrasound and orbital computed tomography. This specimen comes from a study of T cells in Graves' hyperthyroidism and ophthalmopathy.

Study outcomes and limitations: Stable hyperthyroidism was separated from ophthalmopathy by a model based on 13 V-J features. Most thyroid clonotypes that were expanded above 0.001 also turned up in blood.

The chain recombines TRBV4-1 with TRBJ2-1; 8 bases line up with TRBD2. The sequenced material came from blood. The source of this sequence is a woman aged 40 to 50 with Graves' hyperthyroidism. The CDR3: CASSPGLAENPPRNEQFF. The CDR3 coding sequence is TGCGCCAGCAGCCCAGGACTAGCCGAGAATCCTCCACGGAATGAGCAGTTCTTC.